What follows describes a single TCR beta chain. V lost 3 bases, J lost 2 bases, and 8 bases lay in between. Germline CDR1 reads DFQATT; CDR2 reads SNEGSKA (reference sequence). The CDR3 consists of 12 residues. The data belong to a study of blood T cells in healthy people across ages. The second PCR ran about 6 to 12 cycles with a sample-barcoded 5' primer and J-beta primers. TCRdb itself ran the 5' RACE reads through MiXCR, one entry per CDR3 protein. This table holds fewer than 2,000,000 distinct CDR3 sequences, about two fifths found once. Material for sequencing was blood. The chain has TRBV20-1 and TRBJ2-7; D not certain. This sequence was found in a human donor in good health. The CDR3 coding sequence is TGCAGTGCTAGGGCCAGGCCCTACGAGCAGTACTTC. This translates into CSARARPYEQYF.